This entry concerns a single TCR beta chain. There is no known antigen for this receptor. Nothing much larger sits one base from this clone, and base qualities are not available. This sample is drawn from a study of blood T cell repertoires in COVID-19 (TCRdb year 2020). With respect to the entire study: The collaborator samples originated in the United States, Italy and Spain and spanned the acute and convalescent phases of COVID-19. The prospective study material was composed of cDNA or gDNA derived from T cells, B-cell-depleted T cells, or PBMCs. Subjects who had been exposed to COVID-19, were actively infected with it, or had recovered from it provided the deeply sampled blood TCRbeta repertoires that made up the dataset. The repertoires were released in a freely available public database intended as a resource for research on the immune response to SARS-CoV-2. A de-identified subject ID, COVID-19 status, age in years and sex were almost always included in the sample metadata. Where available, HLA class I and class II types were taken from metadata supplied by the sample provider and were not determined by assay-based typing. The samples were drawn from the first 160 participants of the ongoing ImmuneRACE study and from 1,200 or so subjects provided by 6 global collaborators. Broad study findings and their caveats: How much clinical and demographic metadata was included differed by source and by participant, and the metadata was provided uncurated.

V is cut back by 3 bases and J by 3 bases, with 6 bases in the junction unmatched. From the cysteine through the phenylalanine, the CDR3 covers 16 amino acids. Left in the record is the CDR3 DNA by itself, 48 bases read in frame from the first base. In the germline V gene, CDR1 corresponds to KGHDR and CDR2 to SFDVKD. The collaborating institutions used their own protocols to collect whole blood in K2EDTA tubes. For TCRbeta analysis, collaborator samples were shipped as frozen whole blood, as isolated PBMCs, or as DNA extracted from either sample type. TCRbeta CDR3 regions were amplified from genomic DNA using the immunoSEQ Assay, a bias-controlled multiplex PCR. Processing in the source paper ran as follows. The number of nucleated cells in each sample was estimated from the amplification of reference gene primers within the assay. To quantify the absolute abundance of each unique TCRbeta CDR3 rearrangement, sequence reads were collapsed and filtered. For each sample, productive Simpson clonality was calculated as the square root of Simpson's diversity index over productive rearrangements. What TCRdb holds here is the immuneACCESS table cut down to in-frame rearrangements. Part of the clones is not present; checked against another copy, under half of the missing clones reflect an unresolved V gene, and the others are unexplained. The V and J calls and the clone size are those of that table, but D and trimming were determined from the DNA. The sample table contains about 55,000 clones; only one count was recorded for roughly 90% of them. Jointly, the top ten make up 8.5% of the sample.

The sequence was collected from a man in his 60s with active COVID-19. Input material: peripheral blood. The sequence joins TRBV24-1 to TRBJ2-3, with 9 central nucleotides matching TRBD1. The nucleotide sequence reads TGTGCCACCAGTGATCGGGGACAGGGACTTACAGATACGCAGTATTTT. This encodes CATSDRGQGLTDTQYF.